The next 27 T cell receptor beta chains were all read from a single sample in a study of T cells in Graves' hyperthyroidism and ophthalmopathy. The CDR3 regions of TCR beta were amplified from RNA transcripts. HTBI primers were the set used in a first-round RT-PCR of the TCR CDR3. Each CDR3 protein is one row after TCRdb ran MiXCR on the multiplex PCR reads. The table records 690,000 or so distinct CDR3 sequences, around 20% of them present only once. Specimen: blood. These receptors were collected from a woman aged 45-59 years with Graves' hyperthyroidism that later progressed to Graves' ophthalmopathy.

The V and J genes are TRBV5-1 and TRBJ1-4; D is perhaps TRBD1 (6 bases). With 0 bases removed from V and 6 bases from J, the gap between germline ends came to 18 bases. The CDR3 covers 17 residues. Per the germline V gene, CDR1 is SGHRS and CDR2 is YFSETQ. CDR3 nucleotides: TGCGCCAGCAGCTTGGTGGGCCAGCCAGGGGAAGATGAAAAACTGTTTTTT. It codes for CASSLVGQPGEDEKLFF.

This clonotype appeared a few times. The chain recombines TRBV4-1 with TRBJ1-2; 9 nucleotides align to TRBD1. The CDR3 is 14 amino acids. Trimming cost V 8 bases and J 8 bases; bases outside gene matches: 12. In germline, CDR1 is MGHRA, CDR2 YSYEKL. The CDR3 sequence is CASRHPGTGTGYTF. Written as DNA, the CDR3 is TGCGCCAGCCGTCATCCCGGGACAGGGACCGGCTACACCTTC.

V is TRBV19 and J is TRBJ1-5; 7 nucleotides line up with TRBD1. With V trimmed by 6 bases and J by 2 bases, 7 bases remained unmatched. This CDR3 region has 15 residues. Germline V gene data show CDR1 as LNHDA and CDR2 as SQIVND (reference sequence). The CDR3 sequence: CASSETGVGNQPQHF. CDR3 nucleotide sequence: TGTGCCAGTAGCGAAACAGGGGTAGGCAATCAGCCCCAGCATTTT.

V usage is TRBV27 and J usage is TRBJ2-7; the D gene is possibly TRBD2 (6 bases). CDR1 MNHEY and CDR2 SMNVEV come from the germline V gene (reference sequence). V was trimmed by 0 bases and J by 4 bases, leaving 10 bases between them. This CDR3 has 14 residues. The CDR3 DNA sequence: TGTGCCAGCAGTTTATCGGGACTGGGTTACGAGCAGTACTTC. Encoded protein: CASSLSGLGYEQYF.

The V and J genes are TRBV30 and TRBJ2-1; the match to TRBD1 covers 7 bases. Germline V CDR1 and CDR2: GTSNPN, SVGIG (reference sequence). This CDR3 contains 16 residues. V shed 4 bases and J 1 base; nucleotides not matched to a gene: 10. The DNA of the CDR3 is TGTGCCTGGAACCCTAAGGGGGCGACTTCCTACAATGAGCAGTTCTTC. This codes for CAWNPKGATSYNEQFF.

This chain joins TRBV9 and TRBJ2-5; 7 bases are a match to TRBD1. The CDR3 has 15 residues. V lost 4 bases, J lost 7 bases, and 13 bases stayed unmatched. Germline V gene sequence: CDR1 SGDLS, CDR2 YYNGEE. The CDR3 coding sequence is TGTGCCAGCAGCCCACCAGGGGGACCTCCTAGGACCCAGTACTTC. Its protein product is CASSPPGGPPRTQYF.

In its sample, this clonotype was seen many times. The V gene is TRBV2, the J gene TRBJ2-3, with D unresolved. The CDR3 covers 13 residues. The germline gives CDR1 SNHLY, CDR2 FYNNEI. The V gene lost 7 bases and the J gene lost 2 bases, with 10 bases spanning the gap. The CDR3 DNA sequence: TGTGCCAGCATTTTACTACCCACAGATACGCAGTATTTT. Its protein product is CASILLPTDTQYF. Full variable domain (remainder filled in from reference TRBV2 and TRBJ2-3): EPEVTQTPSHQVTQMGQEVILRCVPISNHLYFYWYRQILGQKVEFLVSFYNNEISEKSEIFDDQFSVERPDGSNFTLKIRSTKLEDSAMYFCASILLPTDTQYFGPGTRLTVL.

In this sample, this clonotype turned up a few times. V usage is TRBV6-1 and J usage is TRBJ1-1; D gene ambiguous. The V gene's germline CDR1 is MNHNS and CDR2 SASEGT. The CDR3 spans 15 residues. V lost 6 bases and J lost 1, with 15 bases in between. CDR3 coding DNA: TGTGCCAGCAGACTATGGGAGGGTCGGAACACTGAAGCTTTCTTT. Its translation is CASRLWEGRNTEAFF.

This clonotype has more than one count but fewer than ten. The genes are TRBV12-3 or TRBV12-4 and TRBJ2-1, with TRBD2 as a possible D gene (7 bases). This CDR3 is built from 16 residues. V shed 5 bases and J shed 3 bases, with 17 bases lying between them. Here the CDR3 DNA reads TGTGCCAGCAGTCCCCGGGGGCGGGGGTACTACAATGAGCAGTTCTTC. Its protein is CASSPRGRGYYNEQFF.

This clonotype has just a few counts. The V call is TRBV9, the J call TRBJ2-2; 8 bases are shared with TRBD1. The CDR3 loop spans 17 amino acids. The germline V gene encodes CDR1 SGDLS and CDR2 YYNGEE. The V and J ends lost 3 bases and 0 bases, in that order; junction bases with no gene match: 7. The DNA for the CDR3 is TGTGCCAGCAGCGAAACCCTGACAGGGGCGAACACCGGGGAGCTGTTTTTT. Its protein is CASSETLTGANTGELFF.

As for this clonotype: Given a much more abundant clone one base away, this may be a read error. The chain's CDR3 is CATSRGRGASGAFF. The CDR3 nucleotides are TGTGCCACCAGCAGGGGCAGGGGCGCGTCTGGAGCTTTCTTT. The genes are TRBV15 and TRBJ1-1; tentatively, D is TRBD1 (6 bases). This CDR3 has 14 residues. The V end was cut by 3 bases, the J end by 10 bases, with 18 bases between. The germline CDR1 and CDR2 sequences are LNHNV and YYDKDF (reference sequence).

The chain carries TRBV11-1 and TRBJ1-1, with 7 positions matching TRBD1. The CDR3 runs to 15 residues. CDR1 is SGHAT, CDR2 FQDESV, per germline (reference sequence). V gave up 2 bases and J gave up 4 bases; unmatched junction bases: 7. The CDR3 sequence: CASSLLEGATTEAFF. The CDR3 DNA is TGTGCCAGCAGCTTATTAGAGGGGGCGACCACTGAAGCTTTCTTT.

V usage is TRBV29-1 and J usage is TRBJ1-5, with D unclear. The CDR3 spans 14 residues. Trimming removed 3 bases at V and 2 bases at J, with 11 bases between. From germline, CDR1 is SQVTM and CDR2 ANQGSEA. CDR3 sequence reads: CSVEMDGGNQPQHF. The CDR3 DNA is TGCAGCGTTGAGATGGATGGTGGCAATCAGCCCCAGCATTTT.

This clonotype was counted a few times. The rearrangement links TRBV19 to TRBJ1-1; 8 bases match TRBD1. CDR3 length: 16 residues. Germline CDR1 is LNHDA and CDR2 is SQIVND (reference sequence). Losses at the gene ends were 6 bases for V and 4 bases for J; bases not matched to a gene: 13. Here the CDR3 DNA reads TGTGCCAGTAGCCTACGTGACAGGGGCGGAGGCACTGAAGCTTTCTTT. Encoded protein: CASSLRDRGGGTEAFF.

The CDR3 loop reads CSARDIQRGAEEQFF. Written as DNA, the CDR3 is TGCAGTGCTAGAGATATCCAGCGGGGGGCAGAGGAGCAGTTCTTC. J is TRBJ2-1 and V is TRBV20-1; 9 bases agree with TRBD2. The V segment lost 0 bases and the J segment 10 bases; nucleotides outside the gene matches: 10. The CDR3 consists of 15 residues. Germline values: CDR1 DFQATT, CDR2 SNEGSKA (reference sequence).

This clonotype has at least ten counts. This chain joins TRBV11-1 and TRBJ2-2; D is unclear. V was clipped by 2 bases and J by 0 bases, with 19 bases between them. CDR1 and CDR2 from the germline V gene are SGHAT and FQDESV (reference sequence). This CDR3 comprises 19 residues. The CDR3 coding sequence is TGTGCCAGCAGCTTATTTAAGGTTGTCGTTAAATCGAACACCGGGGAGCTGTTTTTT. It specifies CASSLFKVVVKSNTGELFF.

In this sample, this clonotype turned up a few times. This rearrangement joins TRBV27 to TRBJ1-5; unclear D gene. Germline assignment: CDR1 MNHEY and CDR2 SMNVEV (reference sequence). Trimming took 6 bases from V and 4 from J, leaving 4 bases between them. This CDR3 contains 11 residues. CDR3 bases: TGTGCCAGCAGGACAAATCAGCCCCAGCATTTT. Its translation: CASRTNQPQHF.

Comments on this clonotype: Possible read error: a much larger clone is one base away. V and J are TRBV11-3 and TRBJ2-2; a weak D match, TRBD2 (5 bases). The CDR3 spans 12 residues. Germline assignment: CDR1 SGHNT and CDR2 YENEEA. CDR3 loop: CASSRRTGELLF. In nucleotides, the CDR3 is TGTGCCAGCAGCCGCCGCACCGGGGAGCTGCTTTTT.

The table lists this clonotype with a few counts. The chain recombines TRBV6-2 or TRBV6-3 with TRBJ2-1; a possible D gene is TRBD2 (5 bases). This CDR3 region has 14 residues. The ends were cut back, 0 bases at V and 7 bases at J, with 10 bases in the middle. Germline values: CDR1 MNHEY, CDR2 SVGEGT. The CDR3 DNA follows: TGTGCCAGCAGTTACTCGAAGGGCGGGAATGAGCAGTTCTTC. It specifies CASSYSKGGNEQFF.

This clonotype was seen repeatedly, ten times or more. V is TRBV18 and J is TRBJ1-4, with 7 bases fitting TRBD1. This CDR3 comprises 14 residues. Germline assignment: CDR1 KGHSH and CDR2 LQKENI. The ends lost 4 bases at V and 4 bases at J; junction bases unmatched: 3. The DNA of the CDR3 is TGTGCCAGCTCACTGGGACAGATTAATGAAAAACTGTTTTTT. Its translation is CASSLGQINEKLFF.

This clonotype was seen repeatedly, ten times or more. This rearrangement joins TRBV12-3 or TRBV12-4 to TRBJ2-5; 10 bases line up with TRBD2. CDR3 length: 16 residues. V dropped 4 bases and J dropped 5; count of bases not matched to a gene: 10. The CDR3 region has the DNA TGTGCCAGCAGTTCGCAGCGGGGGGGCCCAATGGAGACCCAGTACTTC. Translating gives CASSSQRGGPMETQYF.

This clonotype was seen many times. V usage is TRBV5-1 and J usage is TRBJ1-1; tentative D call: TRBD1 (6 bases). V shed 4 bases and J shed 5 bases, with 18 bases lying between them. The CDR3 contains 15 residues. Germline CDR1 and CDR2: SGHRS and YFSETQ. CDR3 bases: TGCGCCAGCAGCACCGCCACAGGGTCGGGGACTGAAGCTTTCTTT. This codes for CASSTATGSGTEAFF.

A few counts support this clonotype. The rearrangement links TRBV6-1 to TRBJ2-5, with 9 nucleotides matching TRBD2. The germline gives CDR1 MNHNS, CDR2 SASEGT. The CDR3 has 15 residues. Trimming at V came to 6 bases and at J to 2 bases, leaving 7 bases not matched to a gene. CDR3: CASSSIAGEQETQYF. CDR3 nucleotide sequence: TGTGCCAGCAGCTCCATAGCGGGGGAACAAGAGACCCAGTACTTC.

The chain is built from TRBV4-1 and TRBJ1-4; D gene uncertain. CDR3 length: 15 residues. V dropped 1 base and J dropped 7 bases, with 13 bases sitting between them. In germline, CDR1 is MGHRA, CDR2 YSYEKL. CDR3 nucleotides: TGCGCCAGCAGCCAAGGGGAGGGTGGTTCTGAAAAACTGTTTTTT. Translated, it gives CASSQGEGGSEKLFF.

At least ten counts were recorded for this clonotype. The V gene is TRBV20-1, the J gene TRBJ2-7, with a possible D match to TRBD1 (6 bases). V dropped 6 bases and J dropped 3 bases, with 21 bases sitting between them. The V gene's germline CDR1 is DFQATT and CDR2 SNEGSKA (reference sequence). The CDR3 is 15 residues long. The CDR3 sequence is CSAMSGGLFRYEQYF. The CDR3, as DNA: TGCAGTGCGATGAGTGGGGGCCTATTCCGCTACGAGCAGTACTTC.

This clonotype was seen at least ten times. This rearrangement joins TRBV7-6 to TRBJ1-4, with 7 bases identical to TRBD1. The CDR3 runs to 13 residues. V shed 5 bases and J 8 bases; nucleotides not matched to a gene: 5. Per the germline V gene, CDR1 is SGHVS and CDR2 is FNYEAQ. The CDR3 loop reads CASSQGVGEKLFF. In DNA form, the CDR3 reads TGTGCCAGCAGCCAGGGGGTGGGAGAAAAACTGTTTTTT.

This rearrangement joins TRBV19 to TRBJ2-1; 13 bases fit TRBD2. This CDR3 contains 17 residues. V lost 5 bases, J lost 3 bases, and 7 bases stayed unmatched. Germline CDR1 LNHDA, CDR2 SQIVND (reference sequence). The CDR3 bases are TGTGCCAGTAGTCCCCGACTAGCGGGGGGCTTCTACAATGAGCAGTTCTTC. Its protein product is CASSPRLAGGFYNEQFF.